A selection of T cell receptor beta chains follows, all from one sample in a study of T cells in tumors after PD-1 blockade. Here immunoSEQ multiplex PCR was the method, and the copy in TCRdb shows in-frame clones only, minus some. The sample lists over 60,000 clones; around 72% were seen once. Material: PBMCs, obtained after anti-PD-1 treatment. These receptors were collected from a human donor with basal cell carcinoma. Both conserved end residues are part of each CDR3. The D gene is left open where the match is weak.

J | D | V | CDR3
TRBJ2-2 | - | TRBV7-6 | CASSSATHTGELFF
TRBJ1-5 | - | TRBV2 | CASRGKPGTRENQPQHF
TRBJ2-1 | TRBD2 | TRBV19 | CASRLAGGNNEQFF
TRBJ1-1 | - | TRBV6-6 | CASSAGPNRNTEAFF
TRBJ2-7 | - | TRBV10-3 | CAISPGSYEQYF
TRBJ1-2 | TRBD1 | TRBV6-6 | CASRPGLVGQGNGYTF
TRBJ1-2 | - | TRBV5-1 | CASSLIGRERGYTF
TRBJ2-4 | - | TRBV19 | CASSIGTTGRKNIQYF
TRBJ1-1 | - | TRBV5-1 | CASSLWAGDTEAFF
TRBJ2-7 | TRBD1 | TRBV2 | CASSDVLQGGYEQYF
TRBJ1-2 | - | TRBV12-5 | CASGGGARDGYTF
TRBJ2-7 | - | TRBV19 | CASSTEAEQYF
TRBJ1-2 | - | TRBV30 | CAWSSLRARSYTF
TRBJ2-3 | TRBD1 | TRBV29-1 | CSVTGESTDTQYF
TRBJ2-1 | - | TRBV3-1/TRBV3-2 | CASSSGTLGSNEQFF
TRBJ2-4 | - | TRBV30 | CAWRTHGGNIQYF
TRBJ2-1 | - | TRBV10-1 | CASSECSGKGPYNEQFF
TRBJ2-1 | TRBD2 | TRBV6-5 | CASNGRGEQFF
TRBJ2-1 | TRBD1 | TRBV6-5 | CASSFDRANSYNEQFF
TRBJ1-2 | - | TRBV9 | CASLRGPGGGYGYTF
TRBJ2-5 | - | TRBV14 | CASSQIQGQETQYF
TRBJ2-5 | - | TRBV21-1 | CASSKRTSGEETQYF
TRBJ1-2 | - | TRBV19 | CASTTDRANYGYTF
TRBJ2-2 | - | TRBV13 | CASSSDTGWATGELFF
TRBJ1-4 | - | TRBV30 | CAWRSTEGSNEKLFF
TRBJ1-5 | TRBD1 | TRBV19 | CASSYGQGRNPQHF
TRBJ2-3 | - | TRBV7-2 | CASSLGTPRTDTQYF
TRBJ2-2 | - | TRBV20-1 | CSASSDGTGELFF
TRBJ2-7 | TRBD1 | TRBV10-1 | CASSESDRGLYEQYF
TRBJ1-4 | - | TRBV14 | CASSQARKLFF
TRBJ2-2 | - | TRBV30 | CAWSPTRELFF
TRBJ1-4 | - | TRBV4-1 | CASSQENYYGALAF
TRBJ1-1 | - | TRBV30 | CAWSSVRKNTEAFF
TRBJ2-2 | - | TRBV2 | CASSESWGGGPVLPSNTGELFF
TRBJ1-1 | - | TRBV6-5 | CASSSYAVNTEAFF
TRBJ1-2 | - | TRBV7-9 | CASSLVGTDYGYTF
TRBJ1-5 | - | TRBV3-1/TRBV3-2 | CASSQDSRRPQHF
TRBJ2-7 | - | TRBV6-2/TRBV6-3 | CASSYADPGLYEQYF
TRBJ2-5 | TRBD2 | TRBV30 | CAWSAPLAGALQETQYF
TRBJ1-1 | - | TRBV9 | CASSGAGGGAGTEAFF
TRBJ1-2 | - | TRBV27 | CASSQAESYGYTF
TRBJ1-1 | - | TRBV5-1 | CASSGAGVTEAFF
TRBJ1-1 | TRBD1 | TRBV5-6 | CASSSRGGVPEAFF